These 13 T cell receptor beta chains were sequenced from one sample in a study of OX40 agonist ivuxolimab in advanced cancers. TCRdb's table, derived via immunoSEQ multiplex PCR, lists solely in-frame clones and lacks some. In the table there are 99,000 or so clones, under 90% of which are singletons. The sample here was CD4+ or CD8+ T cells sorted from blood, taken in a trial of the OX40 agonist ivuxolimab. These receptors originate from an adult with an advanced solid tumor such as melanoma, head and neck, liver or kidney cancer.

Here the CDR3 DNA reads TGTGCCAGCACCCAGACTGGGATAGGGGAGCAGTACTTC. Encoded protein: CASTQTGIGEQYF. The rearrangement uses TRBV6-5 and TRBJ2-7; D is unresolved. Germline CDR1 MNHEY, CDR2 SVGAGI. There are 13 residues in the CDR3. The V end was cut by 7 bases, the J end by 7 bases, with 17 bases between.

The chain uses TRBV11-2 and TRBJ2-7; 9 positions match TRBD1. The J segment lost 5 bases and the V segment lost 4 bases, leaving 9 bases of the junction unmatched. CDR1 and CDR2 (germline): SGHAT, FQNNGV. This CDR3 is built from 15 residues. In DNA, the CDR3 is TGTGCCAGCAGCTCTCACAGGGGGCCTTTCGACGAGCAGTACTTC. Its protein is CASSSHRGPFDEQYF.

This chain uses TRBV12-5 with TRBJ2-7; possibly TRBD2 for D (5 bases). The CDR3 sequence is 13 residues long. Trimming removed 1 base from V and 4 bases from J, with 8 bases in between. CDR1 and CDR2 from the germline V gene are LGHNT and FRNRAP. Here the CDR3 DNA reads TGTGCTAGTGGTTTGGGCGAGGGATACGAGCAGTACTTC. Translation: CASGLGEGYEQYF.

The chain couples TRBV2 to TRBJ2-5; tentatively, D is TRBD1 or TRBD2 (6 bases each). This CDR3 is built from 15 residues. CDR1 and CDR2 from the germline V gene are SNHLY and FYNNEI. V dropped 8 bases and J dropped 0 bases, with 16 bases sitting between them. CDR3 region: CASRVGGSYQETQYF. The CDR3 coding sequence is TGTGCCAGCCGGGTGGGGGGCTCGTACCAAGAGACCCAGTACTTC.

For the CDR3, the DNA is TGTGCCAGCTCAACCCAGACTACCGGGACAGGGGCGTACGAGCAGTACTTC. Its protein is CASSTQTTGTGAYEQYF. The V gene is TRBV18, the J gene TRBJ2-7; 10 bases agree with TRBD1. Germline CDR1 is KGHSH and CDR2 is LQKENI. V lost 5 bases to trimming and J lost 4 bases; unmatched junction nucleotides: 14. CDR3 length: 17 amino acids. The variable domain in full, completed from reference TRBV18 and TRBJ2-7, reads NAGVMQNPRHLVRRRGQEARLRCSPMKGHSHVYWYRQLPEEGLKFMVYLQKENIIDESGMPKERFSAEFPKEGPSILRIQQVVRGDSAAYFCASSTQTTGTGAYEQYFGPGTRLTVT.

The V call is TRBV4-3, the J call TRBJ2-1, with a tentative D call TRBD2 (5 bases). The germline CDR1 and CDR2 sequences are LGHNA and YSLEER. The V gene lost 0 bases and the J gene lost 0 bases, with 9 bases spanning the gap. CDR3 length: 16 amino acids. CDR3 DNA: TGCGCCAGCAGCCAAGATCCGGAGGACTCCTACAATGAGCAGTTCTTC. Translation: CASSQDPEDSYNEQFF.

The CDR3 is CASTNSLNTEAFF. The CDR3 nucleotides read TGTGCCAGCACCAACTCCCTGAACACTGAAGCTTTCTTT. The chain is built from TRBV11-2 and TRBJ1-1; no firm D call. The germline V gene has CDR1 SGHAT and CDR2 FQNNGV. CDR3 size: 13 residues. V gave up 7 bases and J gave up 0 bases, with 9 bases separating them.

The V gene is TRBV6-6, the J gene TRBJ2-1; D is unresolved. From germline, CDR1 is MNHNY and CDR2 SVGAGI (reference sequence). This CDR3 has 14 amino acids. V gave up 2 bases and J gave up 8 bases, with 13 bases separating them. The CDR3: CASSYAQTGDEQFF. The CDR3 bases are TGTGCCAGCAGTTACGCCCAAACTGGGGATGAGCAGTTCTTC.

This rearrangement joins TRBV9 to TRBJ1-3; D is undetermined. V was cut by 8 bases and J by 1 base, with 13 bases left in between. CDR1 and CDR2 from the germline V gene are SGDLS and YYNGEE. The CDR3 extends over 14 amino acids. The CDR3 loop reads CASTAAGSGNTIYF. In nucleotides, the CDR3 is TGTGCCAGTACTGCGGCGGGATCTGGAAACACCATATATTTT.

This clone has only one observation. The CDR3 region has the DNA TGTGCCAGCAGCTTATCACATGAAAACACCATATATTTT. Translating it yields CASSLSHENTIYF. V is TRBV7-9 and J is TRBJ1-3, with no clear D. This CDR3 has 13 residues. Germline V gene data show CDR1 as SEHNR and CDR2 as FQNEAQ (reference sequence). V was shortened by 2 bases and J by 6 bases, with 8 bases between the two germline ends.

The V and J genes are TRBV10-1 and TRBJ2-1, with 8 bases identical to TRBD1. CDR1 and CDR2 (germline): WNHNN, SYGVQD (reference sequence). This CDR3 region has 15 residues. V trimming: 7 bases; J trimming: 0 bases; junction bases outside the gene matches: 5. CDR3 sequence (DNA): TGCGCCAGCACCCGAGACAGGGGCTCCTACAATGAGCAGTTCTTC. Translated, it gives CASTRDRGSYNEQFF.

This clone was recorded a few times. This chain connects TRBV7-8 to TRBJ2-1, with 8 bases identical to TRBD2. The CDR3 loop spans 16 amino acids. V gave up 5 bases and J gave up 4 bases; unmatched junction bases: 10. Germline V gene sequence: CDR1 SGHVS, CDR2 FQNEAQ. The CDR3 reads CASSVPLAGGYNEQFF. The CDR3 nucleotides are TGTGCCAGCAGCGTGCCTCTTGCGGGAGGTTACAATGAGCAGTTCTTC.

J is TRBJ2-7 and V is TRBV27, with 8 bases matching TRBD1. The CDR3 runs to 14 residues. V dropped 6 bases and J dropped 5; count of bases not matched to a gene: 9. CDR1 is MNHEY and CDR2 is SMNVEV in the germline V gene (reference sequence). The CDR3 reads CASSRTGYVDEQYF. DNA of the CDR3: TGTGCCAGCAGCCGGACAGGGTATGTGGACGAGCAGTACTTC.